Each of the 15 T cell receptor beta chains below was sequenced from the same sample in a study of blood T cell repertoires in COVID-19 (dated by TCRdb to between 2020 and 2021). Receptor libraries were prepared by the immunoSEQ multiplex PCR assay. Not all clones reach the TCRdb copy of this immuneACCESS table, which keeps in-frame sequences only. Checked studies attribute under half of the gap to unresolved V genes and leave the rest unexplained. The sample table shows over 70,000 clones, and about nine tenths are seen once. The ten most abundant clones make up 2% to 3% of the sample. Material for sequencing was peripheral blood. These TCRs come from a man in his fifties with COVID-19, enrolled during active disease.

The rearrangement uses TRBV10-3 and TRBJ2-3, with D tentatively TRBD2 (5 bases). V lost 4 bases, J lost 6 bases, and 14 bases lay in between. From germline, CDR1 is ENHRY and CDR2 SYGVKD. The CDR3 is made up of 14 amino acids. The CDR3 DNA reads TGTGCCATCAGTGTCTCGAGGGCCGTTGATACGCAGTATTTT. Encoded protein: CAISVSRAVDTQYF.

The rearrangement joins TRBV4-1 to TRBJ2-7, with 7 positions matching TRBD1. With 4 bases clipped from V and 1 base from J, the junction kept 7 bases outside the gene matches. The length of the CDR3 is 15 residues. Germline values: CDR1 MGHRA, CDR2 YSYEKL. The CDR3 bases are TGCGCCAGCAGCCTGCAGGGGGAAGGATCCTACGAGCAGTACTTC. This gives the protein CASSLQGEGSYEQYF.

The CDR3 nucleotides read TGTGCCAGCTCGCGTGACAGGGCGGCGAACACTGAAGCTTTCTTT. This codes for CASSRDRAANTEAFF. J is TRBJ1-1 and V is TRBV18; the match to TRBD1 covers 7 bases. The CDR3 extends over 15 amino acids. J lost 1 base, V lost 6 bases, and 8 bases had no gene match. Germline V gene lookup returns CDR1 KGHSH and CDR2 LQKENI.

V usage is TRBV7-6 and J usage is TRBJ2-1, with TRBD2 identical over 8 bases. The junction had 12 bases not matched to a gene; V was cut back by 5 bases and J by 6 bases. This CDR3 comprises 16 residues. Germline V CDR1 and CDR2: SGHVS, FNYEAQ. The CDR3 reads CASSLTGTRGLNEQFF. In DNA, the CDR3 is TGTGCCAGCAGCCTAACCGGGACTAGAGGCCTCAATGAGCAGTTCTTC.

This clone was detected once. V and J are TRBV6-5 and TRBJ2-7, with 10 bases lining up with TRBD1. This CDR3 comprises 14 residues. Germline V gene data show CDR1 as MNHEY and CDR2 as SVGAGI. V shed 6 bases and J 0 bases; nucleotides not matched to a gene: 2. The CDR3 DNA sequence: TGTGCCAGCAGGGGACAGGGGAGCTCCTACGAGCAGTACTTC. It specifies CASRGQGSSYEQYF.

The chain links TRBV18 to TRBJ1-6; 7 bases are shared with TRBD1. Unmatched junction bases numbered 9, after V lost 5 bases and J lost 8 bases. Germline V gives CDR1 KGHSH, CDR2 LQKENI. The CDR3 is 15 residues long. CDR3 sequence (DNA): TGTGCCAGCTCATCCACCCGACAGGGAGATTCACCCCTCCACTTT. Its translation is CASSSTRQGDSPLHF.

V usage is TRBV29-1 and J usage is TRBJ2-3; 9 nucleotides align to TRBD2. This CDR3 is 16 amino acids long. V trimming: 1 base; J trimming: 2 bases; junction bases outside the gene matches: 7. Germline loops: CDR1 SQVTM, CDR2 ANQGSEA. The CDR3 loop is CSVEGIAGETTDTQYF. Written as DNA, the CDR3 is TGCAGCGTTGAAGGTATAGCGGGAGAAACCACAGATACGCAGTATTTT.

The chain combines TRBV4-2 with TRBJ2-7, with D perhaps TRBD1 (5 bases). The germline V and J ends were trimmed by 0 bases and 0 bases, with 12 bases remaining between them. CDR1 and CDR2 (germline): LGHNA, YNFKEQ. The CDR3 extends over 16 amino acids. CDR3 in DNA: TGTGCCAGCAGCCAAGATAGGGGCAGCTTCTCCTACGAGCAGTACTTC. It specifies CASSQDRGSFSYEQYF.

The chain joins TRBV7-9 to TRBJ1-4; TRBD1 matches 9 bases. In germline, CDR1 is SEHNR, CDR2 FQNEAQ (reference sequence). There are 17 residues in the CDR3. The J segment lost 4 bases and the V segment lost 3 bases, leaving 9 bases of the junction unmatched. The CDR3 DNA is TGTGCCAGCAGCTTGAGGACAGGGGTTTCGGGTAATGAAAAACTGTTTTTT. Its translation is CASSLRTGVSGNEKLFF.

The V call is TRBV19, the J call TRBJ2-1, with D perhaps TRBD2 (5 bases). Per germline, CDR1 LNHDA and CDR2 SQIVND (reference sequence). The V end lost 9 bases, the J end lost 6 bases, and 24 bases lay between the germline ends. The CDR3 covers 16 residues. The DNA for the CDR3 is TGTGCCAGCGGACCCCTCGCCGGGAATAGTTTCAATGAGCAGTTCTTC. The encoded protein is CASGPLAGNSFNEQFF.

This clone has more than one count but fewer than ten. CDR3 amino acids: CASQDRGHYGYTF. CDR3 coding DNA: TGTGCCAGCCAAGACAGGGGTCACTATGGCTACACCTTC. The rearrangement joins TRBV5-4 to TRBJ1-2; 8 bases line up with TRBD1. The CDR3 has 13 residues. The germline gives CDR1 SGHNT, CDR2 YYREEE (reference sequence). V shed 7 bases and J 3 bases; nucleotides not matched to a gene: 5.

V and J are TRBV9 and TRBJ2-1, with D hard to call. CDR1 is SGDLS, CDR2 YYNGEE, per germline. There are 15 residues in the CDR3. Deletions cut 2 bases from V and 2 bases from J, with 11 bases between. The CDR3, as DNA: TGTGCCAGCAGCGTTTCGTCGGAGACCTACAATGAGCAGTTCTTC. The encoded protein is CASSVSSETYNEQFF.

The chain employs TRBV2 and TRBJ1-1; the D gene is possibly TRBD1 (5 bases). This CDR3 comprises 12 residues. V shed 5 bases and J shed 4 bases, with 8 bases lying between them. Germline V gene data show CDR1 as SNHLY and CDR2 as FYNNEI. As DNA, the CDR3 is TGTGCCAGCAGTTCCGGGGGCACTGAAGCTTTCTTT. This translates into CASSSGGTEAFF.

V is TRBV28 and J is TRBJ1-3; 9 bases are shared with TRBD1. The CDR3 has 15 residues. The germline V gene has CDR1 MDHEN and CDR2 SYDVKM. J gave up 4 bases and V 7 bases, and 8 bases lay outside the gene matches. CDR3 sequence: CASTPPGQGGNTIYF. The DNA for the CDR3 is TGTGCCAGCACTCCACCTGGACAGGGGGGAAACACCATATATTTT.

This chain connects TRBV6-5 to TRBJ2-1; TRBD2 is a possible D gene (6 bases). This CDR3 has 15 residues. Germline-derived CDR1 and CDR2 are MNHEY and SVGAGI. The V end lost 6 bases, the J end lost 4 bases, and 16 bases lay between the germline ends. The CDR3 sequence: CASRQRRAVYNEQFF. CDR3 bases: TGTGCCAGCAGACAGAGGAGGGCCGTTTACAATGAGCAGTTCTTC.